This T cell receptor beta chain was observed in a study of cytomegalovirus exposure and HLA in healthy donors. TCRdb's table, derived via immunoSEQ multiplex PCR, lists solely in-frame clones and lacks some. The sample yields over 200,000 clones, less than 90% seen once. This clone came up a few times. The CDR3 extends over 15 amino acids. After removal of 6 bases from V and 4 bases from J, the junction contained 9 bases not matched to a gene. The germline gives CDR1 LNHDA, CDR2 SQIVND (reference sequence). The sample taken for sequencing was PBMCs. The chain links TRBV19 to TRBJ1-1; the match to TRBD1 covers 9 bases. The TCR sequence derives from a woman aged 18-29 years in good health and CMV-seronegative. This CDR3 reads CASSVLGTGSTEAFF. CDR3 sequence (DNA): TGTGCCAGTAGCGTTCTCGGGACAGGGTCCACTGAAGCTTTCTTT.